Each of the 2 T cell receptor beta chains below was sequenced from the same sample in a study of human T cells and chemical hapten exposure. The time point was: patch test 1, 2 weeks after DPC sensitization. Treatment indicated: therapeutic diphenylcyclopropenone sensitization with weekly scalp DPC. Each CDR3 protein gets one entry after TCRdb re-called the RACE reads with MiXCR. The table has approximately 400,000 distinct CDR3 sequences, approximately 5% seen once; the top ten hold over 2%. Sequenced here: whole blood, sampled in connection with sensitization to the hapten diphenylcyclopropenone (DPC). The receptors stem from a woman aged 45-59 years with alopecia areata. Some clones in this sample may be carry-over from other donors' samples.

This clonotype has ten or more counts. CDR3 residues: CASSFRISRQGYANEQFF. DNA for the CDR3: TGTGCCAGCAGTTTTAGAATCTCGAGGCAGGGGTACGCGAATGAGCAGTTCTTC. The V gene is TRBV27, the J gene TRBJ2-1; tentatively, D is TRBD1 (6 bases). Germline V gives CDR1 MNHEY, CDR2 SMNVEV (reference sequence). This CDR3 region has 18 residues. Trimming shortened V by 3 bases and J by 7 bases, and 25 bases separated the two germline ends.

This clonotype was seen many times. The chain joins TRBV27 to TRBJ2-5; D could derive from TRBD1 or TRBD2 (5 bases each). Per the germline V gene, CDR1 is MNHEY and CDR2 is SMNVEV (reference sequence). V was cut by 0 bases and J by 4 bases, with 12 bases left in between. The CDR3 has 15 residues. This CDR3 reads CASSLSGAPGETQYF. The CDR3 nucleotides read TGTGCCAGCAGTTTATCCGGGGCACCAGGAGAGACCCAGTACTTC.